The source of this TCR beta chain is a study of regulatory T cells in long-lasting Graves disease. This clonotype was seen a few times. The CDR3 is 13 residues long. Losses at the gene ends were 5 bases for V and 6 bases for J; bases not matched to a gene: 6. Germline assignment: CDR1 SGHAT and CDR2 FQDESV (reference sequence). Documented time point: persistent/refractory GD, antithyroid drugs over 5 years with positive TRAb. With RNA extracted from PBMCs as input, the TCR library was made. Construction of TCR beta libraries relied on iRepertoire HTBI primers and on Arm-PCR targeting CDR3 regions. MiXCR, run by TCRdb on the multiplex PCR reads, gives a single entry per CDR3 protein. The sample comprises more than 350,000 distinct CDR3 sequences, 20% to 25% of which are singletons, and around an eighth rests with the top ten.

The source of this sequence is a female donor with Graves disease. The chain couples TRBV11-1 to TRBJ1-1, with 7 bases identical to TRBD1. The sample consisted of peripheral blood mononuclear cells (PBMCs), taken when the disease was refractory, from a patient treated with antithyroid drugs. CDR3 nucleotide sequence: TGTGCCAGCAGCGGCTACAGGGGTGCTGAAGCTTTCTTT. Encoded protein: CASSGYRGAEAFF.